Here is one T cell receptor (beta chain) with its context. Its antigen is as yet unknown. Some clones are missing from TCRdb's copy, which holds only in-frame ones; the method was immunoSEQ multiplex PCR. The table lists roughly 56,000 clones, about 93% of them singletons, with more than 2.5% in the top ten. This sample is drawn from a study of graft-versus-host responses after intestinal transplantation. Study-level background: Recipients got multivisceral, liver-intestinal, or isolated intestinal transplants.

In germline, CDR1 is SGHAT, CDR2 FQNNGV. V trimming: 5 bases; J trimming: 9 bases; junction bases outside the gene matches: 9. The length of the CDR3 is 16 residues. Study-level points and caveats: Some GvH clones were seen earlier in gut or blood, suggesting intestinal origin.

The receptor comes from a human patient who received an intestinal transplant, so some T cells may come from the graft donor. V gene TRBV11-2 combines with J gene TRBJ2-1; TRBD2 aligns across 14 bases. Sequenced material: PBMCs, taken 118 days after intestinal transplantation. In DNA, the CDR3 is TGTGCCAGCAGCCGTCGGGCGGGGACTAGCGGGGGTGAGCAGTTCTTC. It translates to CASSRRAGTSGGEQFF.